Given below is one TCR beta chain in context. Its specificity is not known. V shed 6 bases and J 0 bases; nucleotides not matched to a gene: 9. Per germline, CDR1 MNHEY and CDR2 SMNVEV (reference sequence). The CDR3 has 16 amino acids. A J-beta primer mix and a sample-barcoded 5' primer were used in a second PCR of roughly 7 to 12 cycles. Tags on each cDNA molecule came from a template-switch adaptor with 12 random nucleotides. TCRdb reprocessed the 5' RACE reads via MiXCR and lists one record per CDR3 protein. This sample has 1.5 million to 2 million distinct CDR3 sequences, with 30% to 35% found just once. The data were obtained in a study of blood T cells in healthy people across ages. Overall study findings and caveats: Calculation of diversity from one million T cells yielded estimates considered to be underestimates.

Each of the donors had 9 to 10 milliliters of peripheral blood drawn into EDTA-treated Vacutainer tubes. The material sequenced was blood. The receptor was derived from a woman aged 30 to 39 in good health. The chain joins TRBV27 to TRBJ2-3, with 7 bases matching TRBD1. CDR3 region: CASRYPGTASTDTQYF. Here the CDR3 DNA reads TGTGCCAGCAGATATCCCGGGACAGCAAGCACAGATACGCAGTATTTT.